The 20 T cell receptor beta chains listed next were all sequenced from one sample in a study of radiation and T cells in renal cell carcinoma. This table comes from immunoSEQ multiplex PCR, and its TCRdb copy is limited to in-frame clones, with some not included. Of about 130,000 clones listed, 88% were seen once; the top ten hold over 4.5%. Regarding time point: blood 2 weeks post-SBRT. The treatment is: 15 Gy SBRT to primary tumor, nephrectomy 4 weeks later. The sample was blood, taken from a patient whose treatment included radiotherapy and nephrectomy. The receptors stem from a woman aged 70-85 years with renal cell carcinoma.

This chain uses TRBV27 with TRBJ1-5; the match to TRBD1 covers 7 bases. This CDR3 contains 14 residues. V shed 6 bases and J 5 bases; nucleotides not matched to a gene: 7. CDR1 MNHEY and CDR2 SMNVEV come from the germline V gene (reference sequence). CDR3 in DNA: TGTGCCAGCAGCCGAGACAGGGAGTATCAGCCCCAGCATTTT. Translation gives CASSRDREYQPQHF.

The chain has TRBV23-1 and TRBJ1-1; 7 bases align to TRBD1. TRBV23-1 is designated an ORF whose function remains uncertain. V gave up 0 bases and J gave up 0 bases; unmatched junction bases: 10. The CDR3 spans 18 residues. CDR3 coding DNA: TGCGCCAGCAGTCAATCGACAGGGACCTCCTTGATGAACACTGAAGCTTTCTTT. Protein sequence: CASSQSTGTSLMNTEAFF.

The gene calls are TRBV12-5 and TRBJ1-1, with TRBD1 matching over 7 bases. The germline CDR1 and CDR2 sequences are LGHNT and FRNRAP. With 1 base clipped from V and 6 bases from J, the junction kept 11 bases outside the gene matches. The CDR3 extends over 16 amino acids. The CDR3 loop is CASGLGLTDRDAEAFF. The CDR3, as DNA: TGTGCTAGTGGTTTGGGACTGACAGACAGGGACGCTGAAGCTTTCTTT.

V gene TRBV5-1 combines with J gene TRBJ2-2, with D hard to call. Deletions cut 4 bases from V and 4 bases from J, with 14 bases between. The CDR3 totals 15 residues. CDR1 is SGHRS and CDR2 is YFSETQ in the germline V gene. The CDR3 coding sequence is TGCGCCAGCAGCCTACCTTCTGGATTCACCGGGGAGCTGTTTTTT. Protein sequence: CASSLPSGFTGELFF.

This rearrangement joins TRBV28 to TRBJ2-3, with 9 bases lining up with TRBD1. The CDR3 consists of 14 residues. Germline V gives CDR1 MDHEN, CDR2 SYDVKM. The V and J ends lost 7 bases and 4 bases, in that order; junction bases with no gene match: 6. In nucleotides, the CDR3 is TGTGCCAGCAAAGGGGACAGGGTCCCAGATACGCAGTATTTT. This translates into CASKGDRVPDTQYF. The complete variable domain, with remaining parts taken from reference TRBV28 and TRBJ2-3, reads DVKVTQSSRYLVKRTGEKVFLECVQDMDHENMFWYRQDPGLGLRLIYFSYDVKMKEKGDIPEGYSVSREKKERFSLILESASTNQTSMYLCASKGDRVPDTQYFGPGTRLTVL.

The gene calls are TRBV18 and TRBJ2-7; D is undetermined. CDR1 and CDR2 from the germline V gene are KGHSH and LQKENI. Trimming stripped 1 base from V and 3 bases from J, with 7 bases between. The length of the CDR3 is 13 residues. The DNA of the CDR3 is TGTGCCAGCTCACCACGGGCAAGCTACGAGCAGTACTTC. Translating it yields CASSPRASYEQYF.

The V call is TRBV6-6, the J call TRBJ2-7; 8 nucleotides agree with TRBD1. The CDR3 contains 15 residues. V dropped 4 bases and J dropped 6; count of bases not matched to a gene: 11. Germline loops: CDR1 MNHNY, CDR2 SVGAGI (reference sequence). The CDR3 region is CASSSPGQVLGEQYF. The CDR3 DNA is TGTGCCAGCAGTTCCCCGGGACAGGTATTGGGCGAGCAGTACTTC.

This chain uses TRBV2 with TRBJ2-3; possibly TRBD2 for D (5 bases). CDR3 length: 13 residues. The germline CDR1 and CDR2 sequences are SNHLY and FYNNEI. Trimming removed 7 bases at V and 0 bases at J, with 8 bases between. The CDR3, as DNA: TGTGCCAGCACCTGGACTAGCACAGATACGCAGTATTTT. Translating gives CASTWTSTDTQYF.

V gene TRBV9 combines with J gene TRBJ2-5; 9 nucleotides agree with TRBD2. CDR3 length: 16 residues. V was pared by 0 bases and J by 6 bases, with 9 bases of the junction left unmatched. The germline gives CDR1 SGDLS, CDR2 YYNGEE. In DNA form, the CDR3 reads TGTGCCAGCAGCGTAGAGGCAGCGGGGGGCTGGAAGACCCAGTACTTC. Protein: CASSVEAAGGWKTQYF.

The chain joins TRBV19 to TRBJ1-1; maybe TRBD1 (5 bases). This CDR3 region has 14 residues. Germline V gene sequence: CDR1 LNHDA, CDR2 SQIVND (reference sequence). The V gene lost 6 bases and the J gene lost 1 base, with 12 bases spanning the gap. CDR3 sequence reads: CASRRGEGNTEAFF. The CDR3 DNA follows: TGTGCCAGTAGGAGGGGTGAGGGGAACACTGAAGCTTTCTTT.

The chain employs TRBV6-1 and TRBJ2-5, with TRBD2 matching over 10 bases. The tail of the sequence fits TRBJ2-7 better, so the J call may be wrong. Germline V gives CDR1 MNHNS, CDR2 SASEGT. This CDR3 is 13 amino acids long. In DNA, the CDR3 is TGTGCCAGTTGGACTAGCGGCCGCTACGAGCAGTACTTC. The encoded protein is CASWTSGRYEQYF.

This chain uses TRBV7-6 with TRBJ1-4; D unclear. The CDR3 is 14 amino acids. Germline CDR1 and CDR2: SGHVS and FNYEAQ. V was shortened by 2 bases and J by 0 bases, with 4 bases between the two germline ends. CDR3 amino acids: CASSLRATNEKLFF. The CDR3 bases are TGTGCCAGCAGCTTAAGGGCAACTAATGAAAAACTGTTTTTT.

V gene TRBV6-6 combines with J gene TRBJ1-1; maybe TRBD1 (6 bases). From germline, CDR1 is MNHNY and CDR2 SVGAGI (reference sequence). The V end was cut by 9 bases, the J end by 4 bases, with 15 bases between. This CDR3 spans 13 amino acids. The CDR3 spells CASRGGAGTEAFF. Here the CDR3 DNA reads TGTGCCAGTAGGGGGGGGGCAGGCACTGAAGCTTTCTTT.

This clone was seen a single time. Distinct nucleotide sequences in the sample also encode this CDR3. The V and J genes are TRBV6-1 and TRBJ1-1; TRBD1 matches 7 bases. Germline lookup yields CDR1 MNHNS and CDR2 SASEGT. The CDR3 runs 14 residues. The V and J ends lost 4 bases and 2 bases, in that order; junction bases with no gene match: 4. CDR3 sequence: CASSAGTANTEAFF. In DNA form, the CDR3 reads TGTGCCAGCAGTGCAGGGACAGCCAACACTGAAGCTTTCTTT.

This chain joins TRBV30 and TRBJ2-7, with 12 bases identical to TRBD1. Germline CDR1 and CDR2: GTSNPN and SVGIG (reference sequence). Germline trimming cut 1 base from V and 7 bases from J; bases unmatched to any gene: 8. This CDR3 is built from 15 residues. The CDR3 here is CAWSGGDRGHREQYF. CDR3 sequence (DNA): TGTGCCTGGAGTGGGGGGGACAGGGGGCATCGAGAGCAGTACTTC.

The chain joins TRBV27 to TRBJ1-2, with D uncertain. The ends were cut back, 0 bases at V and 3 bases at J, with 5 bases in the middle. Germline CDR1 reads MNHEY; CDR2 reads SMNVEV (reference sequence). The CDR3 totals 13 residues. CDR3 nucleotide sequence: TGTGCCAGCAGTTTATCCTGGGACTATGGCTACACCTTC. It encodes CASSLSWDYGYTF.

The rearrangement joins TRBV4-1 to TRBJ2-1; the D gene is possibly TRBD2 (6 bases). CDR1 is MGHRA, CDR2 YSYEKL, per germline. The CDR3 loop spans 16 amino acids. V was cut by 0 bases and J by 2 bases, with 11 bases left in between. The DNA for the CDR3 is TGCGCCAGCAGCCAAGATTCCGGCGGGGCCTACAATGAGCAGTTCTTC. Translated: CASSQDSGGAYNEQFF.

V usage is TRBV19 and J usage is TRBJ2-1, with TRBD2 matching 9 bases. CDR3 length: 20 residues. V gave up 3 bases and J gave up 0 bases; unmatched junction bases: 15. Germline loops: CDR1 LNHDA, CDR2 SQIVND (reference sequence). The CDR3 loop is CASSMAARSGGFSSYNEQFF. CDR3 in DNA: TGTGCCAGTAGTATGGCCGCGAGGAGCGGGGGGTTCAGCTCCTACAATGAGCAGTTCTTC.

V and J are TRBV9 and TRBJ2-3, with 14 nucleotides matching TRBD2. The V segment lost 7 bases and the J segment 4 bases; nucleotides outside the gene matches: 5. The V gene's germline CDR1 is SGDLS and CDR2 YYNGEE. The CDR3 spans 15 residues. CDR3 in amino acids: CASGLAGGSSDTQYF. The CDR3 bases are TGTGCCAGCGGACTAGCGGGGGGTTCTTCAGATACGCAGTATTTT.

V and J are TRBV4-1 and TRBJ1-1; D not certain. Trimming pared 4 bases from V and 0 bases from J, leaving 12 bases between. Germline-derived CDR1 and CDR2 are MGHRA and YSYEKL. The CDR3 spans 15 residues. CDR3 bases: TGCGCCAGCAGCCCGGAGAGAGGAATGAACACTGAAGCTTTCTTT. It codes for CASSPERGMNTEAFF.